Listed below are T cell receptor beta chains from one sample, sequenced in a study of blood T cell repertoires in COVID-19. Data came from immunoSEQ multiplex PCR; TCRdb stores just in-frame clones and leaves some out. The sample lists just under 20,000 clones, 70% to 90% occurring once. Sequencing used peripheral blood. Every receptor here comes from a human donor with active COVID-19. The donor label of this sample is uncertain. Each CDR3 is given with its conserved first and last residue. D genes are given only for firm matches. Expanded clones get a size class; other rows say once, few or many, or leave the size out.

clone size: NA; D gene: TRBD2; V gene: TRBV29-1; CDR3 protein: CSVDLGLAGFISTDTQYF
clone size: NA; D gene: TRBD1; V gene: TRBV18; CDR3 protein: CASSPGTGGYTEAFF
clone size: NA; D gene: TRBD1; V gene: TRBV20-1; CDR3 protein: CSASPAGGAGVNGPQHF
clone size: NA; D gene: TRBD1; V gene: TRBV6-1; CDR3 protein: CASSDRDRYEKLFF
clone size: medium-sized; D gene: NA; V gene: TRBV20-1; CDR3 protein: CSASVGATTEDTQYF
clone size: NA; D gene: NA; V gene: TRBV11-2; CDR3 protein: CASSLTGSDYNEQFF
clone size: few; D gene: TRBD2; V gene: TRBV7-3; CDR3 protein: CASSFTSGNTGELFF
clone size: NA; D gene: TRBD2; V gene: TRBV9; CDR3 protein: CASSPIAGGNTGELFF
clone size: NA; D gene: NA; V gene: TRBV7-2; CDR3 protein: CASSIQGGETQYF
clone size: NA; D gene: NA; V gene: TRBV5-1; CDR3 protein: CASSFEGVPNSPLHF
clone size: NA; D gene: NA; V gene: TRBV27; CDR3 protein: CASSGTTEPGGDEKLFF
clone size: once; D gene: NA; V gene: TRBV11-1; CDR3 protein: CASSLSPTGDSLFF
clone size: once; D gene: NA; V gene: TRBV27; CDR3 protein: CASSFSQGNSPLHF
clone size: NA; D gene: TRBD2; V gene: TRBV28; CDR3 protein: CASSGTAGTRHNEQFF
clone size: NA; D gene: TRBD1; V gene: TRBV19; CDR3 protein: CASSKGQGTPYPNEQFF
clone size: NA; D gene: NA; V gene: TRBV5-6; CDR3 protein: CASSLLSGSGANVLTF
clone size: NA; D gene: TRBD2; V gene: TRBV6-5; CDR3 protein: CASSFGGGTDTQYF
clone size: NA; D gene: NA; V gene: TRBV19; CDR3 protein: CASMGTANTGELFF
clone size: NA; D gene: TRBD1; V gene: TRBV9; CDR3 protein: CASSGGTGRRSGANVLTF
clone size: NA; D gene: TRBD1; V gene: TRBV10-3; CDR3 protein: CAISAGTDHSPLHF
clone size: NA; D gene: NA; V gene: TRBV3-1/TRBV3-2; CDR3 protein: CASSQDSRGYGYTF
clone size: once; D gene: TRBD2; V gene: TRBV15; CDR3 protein: CATSIGASGSSSYNEQFF
clone size: NA; D gene: NA; V gene: TRBV28; CDR3 protein: CASSFGRESTDTQYF
clone size: once; D gene: NA; V gene: TRBV19; CDR3 protein: CASSIGGGADTQYF
clone size: NA; D gene: NA; V gene: TRBV15; CDR3 protein: CATSRDEVGRQYF
clone size: NA; D gene: NA; V gene: TRBV10-3; CDR3 protein: CAISEVGQGGPTNEKLFF
clone size: NA; D gene: NA; V gene: TRBV3-1/TRBV3-2; CDR3 protein: CASSQGTLANYGYTF
clone size: NA; D gene: TRBD1; V gene: TRBV19; CDR3 protein: CASSRGTGGTGELFF
clone size: NA; D gene: NA; V gene: TRBV14; CDR3 protein: CASSLRDTQYF
clone size: NA; D gene: TRBD1; V gene: TRBV7-7; CDR3 protein: CASSGLTGGETQYF
clone size: NA; D gene: NA; V gene: TRBV5-1; CDR3 protein: CASSATGNTEAFF
clone size: NA; D gene: TRBD1; V gene: TRBV12-3/TRBV12-4; CDR3 protein: CASRTGGHSPLHF
clone size: NA; D gene: TRBD1; V gene: TRBV19; CDR3 protein: CASSADREFNNIQYF
clone size: few; D gene: NA; V gene: TRBV18; CDR3 protein: CASSSYELGSDTQYF
clone size: few; D gene: NA; V gene: TRBV2; CDR3 protein: CACRRDDYGYTF
clone size: NA; D gene: NA; V gene: TRBV6-2/TRBV6-3; CDR3 protein: CASSHLSGALSNEQFF
clone size: few; D gene: TRBD2; V gene: TRBV2; CDR3 protein: CASRTAGGLLYNEQFF
clone size: NA; D gene: NA; V gene: TRBV7-9; CDR3 protein: CASSLALSNQPQHF
clone size: once; D gene: TRBD1; V gene: TRBV18; CDR3 protein: CASSPGGGWYGYTF
clone size: NA; D gene: TRBD2; V gene: TRBV9; CDR3 protein: CASSATSGNTDTQYF
clone size: once; D gene: TRBD1; V gene: TRBV24-1; CDR3 protein: CATSRGRTGGAGAGTDTQYF
clone size: NA; D gene: TRBD2; V gene: TRBV4-3; CDR3 protein: CASSQDWGPKGTTQETQYF
clone size: NA; D gene: NA; V gene: TRBV11-3; CDR3 protein: CASGAWMGWGLDTIYF
clone size: NA; D gene: NA; V gene: TRBV4-2; CDR3 protein: CASSQDPPFMLGAREQYF
clone size: NA; D gene: TRBD2; V gene: TRBV7-9; CDR3 protein: CASSLGLNRGGAQNEQFF
clone size: NA; D gene: TRBD1; V gene: TRBV2; CDR3 protein: CASRRRTGGTDTQYF
clone size: NA; D gene: NA; V gene: TRBV6-1; CDR3 protein: CASSESRGGGYTF
clone size: NA; D gene: NA; V gene: TRBV6-1; CDR3 protein: CASSEQLADTQYF
clone size: NA; D gene: NA; V gene: TRBV2; CDR3 protein: CASSEEQPNTEAFF
clone size: NA; D gene: NA; V gene: TRBV30; CDR3 protein: CAWSGMAGPNNEQFF
clone size: NA; D gene: NA; V gene: TRBV5-4; CDR3 protein: CASSEDGYGYTF
clone size: once; D gene: NA; V gene: TRBV13; CDR3 protein: CASSLDISDTQYF
clone size: NA; D gene: NA; V gene: TRBV5-6; CDR3 protein: CASSLDQRNYRDYEQYF
clone size: NA; D gene: TRBD1; V gene: TRBV6-6; CDR3 protein: CASRPTGSSSTDTQYF
clone size: few; D gene: TRBD2; V gene: TRBV3-1/TRBV3-2; CDR3 protein: CASRRGGLSGEQFF
clone size: few; D gene: NA; V gene: TRBV30; CDR3 protein: CAWRSGPSGPLHF
clone size: once; D gene: NA; V gene: TRBV19; CDR3 protein: CASTWGVNTEAFF
clone size: few; D gene: NA; V gene: TRBV6-5; CDR3 protein: CASTPTGGAEAFF
clone size: NA; D gene: TRBD2; V gene: TRBV28; CDR3 protein: CASSLSWRGGSYEQYF
clone size: NA; D gene: TRBD1; V gene: TRBV13; CDR3 protein: CASSLGGQGAAFF